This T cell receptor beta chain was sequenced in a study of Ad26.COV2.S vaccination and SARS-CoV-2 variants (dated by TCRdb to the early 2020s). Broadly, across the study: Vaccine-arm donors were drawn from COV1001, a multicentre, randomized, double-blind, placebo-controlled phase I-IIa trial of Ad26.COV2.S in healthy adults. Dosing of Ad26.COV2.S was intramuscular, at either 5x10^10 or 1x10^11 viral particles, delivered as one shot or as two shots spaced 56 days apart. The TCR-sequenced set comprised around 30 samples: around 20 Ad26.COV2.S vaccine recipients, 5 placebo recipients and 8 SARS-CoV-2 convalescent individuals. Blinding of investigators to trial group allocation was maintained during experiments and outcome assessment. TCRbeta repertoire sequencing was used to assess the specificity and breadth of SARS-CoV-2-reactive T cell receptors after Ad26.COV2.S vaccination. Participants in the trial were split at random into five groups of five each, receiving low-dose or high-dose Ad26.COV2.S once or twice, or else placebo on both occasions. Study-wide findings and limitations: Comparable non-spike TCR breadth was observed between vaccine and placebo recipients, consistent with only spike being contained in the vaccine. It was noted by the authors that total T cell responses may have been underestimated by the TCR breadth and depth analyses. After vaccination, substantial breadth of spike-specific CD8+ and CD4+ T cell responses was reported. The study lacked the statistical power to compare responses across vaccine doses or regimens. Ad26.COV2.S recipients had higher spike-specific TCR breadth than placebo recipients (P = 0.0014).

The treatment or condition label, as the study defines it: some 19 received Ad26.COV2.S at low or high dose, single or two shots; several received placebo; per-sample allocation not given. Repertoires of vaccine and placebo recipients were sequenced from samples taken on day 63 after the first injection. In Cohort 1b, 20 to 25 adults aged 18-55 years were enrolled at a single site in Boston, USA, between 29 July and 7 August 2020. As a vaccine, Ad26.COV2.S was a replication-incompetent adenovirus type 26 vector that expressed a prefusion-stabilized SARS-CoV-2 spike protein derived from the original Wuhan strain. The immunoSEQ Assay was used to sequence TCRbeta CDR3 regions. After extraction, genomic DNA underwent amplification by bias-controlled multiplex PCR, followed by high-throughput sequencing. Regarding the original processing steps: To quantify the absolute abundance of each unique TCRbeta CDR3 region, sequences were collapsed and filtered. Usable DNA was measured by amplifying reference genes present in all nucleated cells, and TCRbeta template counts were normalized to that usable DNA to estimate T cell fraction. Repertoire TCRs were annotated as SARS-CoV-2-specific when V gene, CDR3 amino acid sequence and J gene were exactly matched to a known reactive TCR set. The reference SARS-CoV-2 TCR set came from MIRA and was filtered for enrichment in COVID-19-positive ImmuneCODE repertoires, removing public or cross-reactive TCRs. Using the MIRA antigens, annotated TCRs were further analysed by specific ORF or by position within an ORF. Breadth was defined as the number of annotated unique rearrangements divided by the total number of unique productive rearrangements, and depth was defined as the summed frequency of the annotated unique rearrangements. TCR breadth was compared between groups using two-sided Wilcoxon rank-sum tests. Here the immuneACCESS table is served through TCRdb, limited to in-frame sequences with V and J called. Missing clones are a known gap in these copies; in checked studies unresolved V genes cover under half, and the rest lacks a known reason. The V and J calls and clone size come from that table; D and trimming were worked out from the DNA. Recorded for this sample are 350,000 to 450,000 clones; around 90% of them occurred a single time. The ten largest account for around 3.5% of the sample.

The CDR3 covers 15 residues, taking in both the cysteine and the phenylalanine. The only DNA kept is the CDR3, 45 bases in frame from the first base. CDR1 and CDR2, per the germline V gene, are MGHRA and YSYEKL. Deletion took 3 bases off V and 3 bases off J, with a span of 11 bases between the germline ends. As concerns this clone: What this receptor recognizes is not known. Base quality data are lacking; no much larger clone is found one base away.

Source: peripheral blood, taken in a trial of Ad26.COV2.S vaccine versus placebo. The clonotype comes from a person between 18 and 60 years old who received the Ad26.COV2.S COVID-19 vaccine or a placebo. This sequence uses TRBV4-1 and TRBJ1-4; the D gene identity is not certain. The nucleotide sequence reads TGCGCCAGCAGCCATCAACCCGGGGCTAATGAAAAACTGTTTTTT. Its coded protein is CASSHQPGANEKLFF.